This entry lists 7 T cell receptor beta chains sequenced from one sample in a study of T cell responses to AZD1222 COVID-19 vaccine (dated by TCRdb to the early 2020s). Read against the paper, the sample's time point label means: baseline before first vaccination. The library was obtained by the immunoSEQ multiplex PCR assay. TCRdb carries this immuneACCESS record with in-frame sequences only. Its versions omit some clonotypes, under half of them owing to an unresolved V gene in the studies checked, with the rest unexplained. A total of roughly 82,000 clones appear in this sample, roughly 85% of them only once. The top ten constitute more than 10% of the sample. Sequencing used peripheral blood, obtained on day 0 of AZD1222 vaccination. These receptors were collected from an adult in good health.

CDR3 DNA sequence: TGTGCCAGCTCACCACCCGGGGACTCTGAAAAACTGTTTTTT. The encoded protein is CASSPPGDSEKLFF. This chain uses TRBV18 with TRBJ1-4; weak D call: TRBD1 (5 bases). Deletions cut 0 bases from V and 7 bases from J, with 9 bases between. Germline V gives CDR1 KGHSH, CDR2 LQKENI. The CDR3 runs to 14 residues.

This chain joins TRBV5-1 and TRBJ1-5, with 7 bases lining up with TRBD1. V gave up 4 bases and J gave up 0 bases; unmatched junction bases: 4. Germline V gene sequence: CDR1 SGHRS, CDR2 YFSETQ. The CDR3 contains 15 residues. In DNA, the CDR3 is TGCGCCAGCAGCACCGGGACAGATAGCAATCAGCCCCAGCATTTT. Translated, it gives CASSTGTDSNQPQHF.

The DNA of the CDR3 is TGTGCCAGCAGCCAAGCCCATGAGCAGTTCTTC. This gives the protein CASSQAHEQFF. V usage is TRBV14 and J usage is TRBJ2-1; no reliable D call. CDR3 size: 11 residues. Germline assignment: CDR1 SGHDN and CDR2 FVKESK. Trimming took off 1 base at V and 8 bases at J, with 3 bases between the two ends.

A word on this clone: The sample holds other DNA sequences that translate to the same CDR3. V gene TRBV7-9 combines with J gene TRBJ1-4; 8 bases agree with TRBD1. CDR1 is SEHNR and CDR2 is FQNEAQ in the germline V gene (reference sequence). This CDR3 region has 15 residues. After removal of 5 bases from V and 1 base from J, the junction contained 3 bases not matched to a gene. The CDR3: CASSLGQGTNEKLFF. The DNA of the CDR3 is TGTGCCAGCAGCCTAGGACAGGGAACTAATGAAAAACTGTTTTTT.

Points on this clone: At the DNA level, this CDR3 is encoded by other sequences in the same sample as well. This chain joins TRBV7-9 and TRBJ1-1; D is uncertain. The germline CDR1 and CDR2 sequences are SEHNR and FQNEAQ (reference sequence). This CDR3 spans 12 amino acids. V lost 3 bases and J lost 2, with 4 bases in between. The CDR3, as DNA: TGTGCCAGCAGCTTCCTAAACACTGAAGCTTTCTTT. Translation: CASSFLNTEAFF. Combining the CDR3 with reference TRBV7-9 and TRBJ1-1 gives the whole variable domain DTGVSQNPRHKITKRGQNVTFRCDPISEHNRLYWYRQTLGQGPEFLTYFQNEAQLEKSRLLSDRFSAERPKGSFSTLEIQRTEQGDSAMYLCASSFLNTEAFFGQGTRLTVV.

The sample holds a few counts of this clone. This chain connects TRBV12-3 or TRBV12-4 to TRBJ1-5; D may be TRBD1 (6 bases). The CDR3 length is 12 residues. Deletions cut 7 bases from V and 7 bases from J, with 11 bases between. DNA of the CDR3: TGTGCCAGCACCCAGGACAGACAGCCCCAGCATTTT. Its translation: CASTQDRQPQHF.

The chain combines TRBV11-2 with TRBJ2-1; weak D call: TRBD2 (5 bases). In germline, CDR1 is SGHAT, CDR2 FQNNGV. Trimming pared 5 bases from V and 2 bases from J, leaving 10 bases between. The CDR3 is 14 amino acids. DNA of the CDR3: TGTGCCAGCAGCGCCACGGAGGCCTACAATGAGCAGTTCTTC. Residues: CASSATEAYNEQFF.